This TCR beta chain derives from a study of pediatric ulcerative colitis. Study observations and caveats: Repertoires came from total lymphocyte DNA, not specific subsets. Two rectal CDR3 clonotypes occurred in all ulcerative colitis patients. Blood-rectal clonal overlap within each person was significantly higher in ulcerative colitis patients than controls.

Concerning this clone itself: Its target is not known.

Sequencing used immunoSEQ multiplex PCR; TCRdb keeps in-frame clones, though not all of them. The table records fewer than 40,000 clones, around four fifths of them present only once. CDR3 size: 13 residues. Germline lookup yields CDR1 SNHLY and CDR2 FYNNEI. V lost 6 bases, J lost 9 bases, and 15 bases lay in between. This chain joins TRBV2 and TRBJ2-1, with D tentatively TRBD1 (5 bases). Sequenced sample: blood. This TCR was recovered from a girl between 5 and 17 years old with moderate ulcerative colitis. DNA of the CDR3: TGTGCCAGCAGAGGGGCCAATTCCGGTGAGCAGTTCTTC. Protein sequence: CASRGANSGEQFF.